The rows below give T cell receptor beta chains drawn from one sample of a study of PD-1 blockade in mismatch repair-deficient tumors. For these TCRs, the target antigens are not known. TCRdb keeps only in-frame clones here, not all; method: immunoSEQ multiplex PCR. The sample has about 10,000 clones, approximately 83% seen once. The sequences come from cells cultured in vitro, collected from a patient treated with pembrolizumab. Receptors were obtained from an adult with mismatch repair-deficient cancer. Both conserved end residues are trimmed from each CDR3. A D gene is named only where the DNA matches it firmly. Clone size is shown for a subset of rows, as once, few, many or a class of expanded clone.

TRBJ2-7	TRBV7-9	-	-	ASSLVGAGYEQY
TRBJ2-3	TRBV28	-	-	ASSFVTPGSPDTQY
TRBJ1-6	TRBV14	-	-	ASSQGTGGHSPLH
TRBJ2-3	TRBV27	-	-	ASSFLADTQY
TRBJ2-5	TRBV5-1	-	TRBD2	ASSTGLAGFQETQY
TRBJ2-3	TRBV25-1	-	-	ASSEYFPGTDTQY
TRBJ2-2	TRBV29-1	once	-	SVPRSLTGELF
TRBJ1-5	TRBV10-2	-	-	ASRAGLSNQPQH
TRBJ2-5	TRBV5-1	-	TRBD2	ASSPIGLAGQETQY
TRBJ1-2	TRBV7-9	-	-	ASSFPGPNYGYT
TRBJ2-6	TRBV9	-	-	ASSVGDPSGANVLT
TRBJ2-3	TRBV18	-	TRBD2	ASSEGSLAGPTSTDTQY
TRBJ2-7	TRBV28	-	-	ASSLSSANRNEQY
TRBJ1-4	TRBV29-1	-	-	IPVEVTNATNEKLF
TRBJ1-6	TRBV4-2	-	-	ASSPMRASSYNSPLH
TRBJ1-5	TRBV28	-	TRBD1	AWKGAGQPQH
TRBJ2-7	TRBV10-1	-	TRBD2	ASSLGTSGEQY
TRBJ2-6	TRBV28	-	-	ASSFGRVRRTGANVLT
TRBJ1-2	TRBV28	-	-	ASSDFVSGYT
TRBJ2-2	TRBV5-1	-	-	ASSLGSGHTGELF
TRBJ2-2	TRBV5-1	once	-	ASRMNTGELF
TRBJ2-1	TRBV4-2	-	-	ASSRTGREYNEQF
TRBJ1-2	TRBV19	-	TRBD1	ASWDRVNYGYT
TRBJ2-3	TRBV7-2	once	-	ASSLDKGIDTQY
TRBJ2-6	TRBV7-9	-	-	ASIVWRANVLT
TRBJ1-1	TRBV5-1	-	-	ASRVGAGVTEAF
TRBJ1-4	TRBV28	-	-	ASSLFGTTGGRQEKLF
TRBJ2-1	TRBV19	-	-	ASTQRTRRNEQF
TRBJ1-1	TRBV10-3	-	-	AISEGPVYRNTEAF
TRBJ2-6	TRBV9	-	-	ASSARTGATFSGANVLT
TRBJ2-1	TRBV28	-	TRBD2	ASSPSGRLHNEQF
TRBJ1-5	TRBV28	-	-	ASRTRRYSNQPQH
TRBJ2-7	TRBV11-1	-	-	ASREGPYEQY
TRBJ2-5	TRBV4-1	-	-	ASSQGASEETQY
TRBJ1-5	TRBV6-6	-	TRBD1	ASEGQGTQPQH
TRBJ2-1	TRBV7-3	-	TRBD2	ASSYTSGSNEQF
TRBJ1-1	TRBV21-1	-	-	ASSNRQGDLNTEAF
TRBJ1-2	TRBV2	-	-	ASSGSDSYGYT
TRBJ1-4	TRBV7-9	-	-	ASSPQKAVLFEKLF
TRBJ1-5	TRBV9	-	-	ASSVGQNPFDQPQH
TRBJ2-7	TRBV28	-	TRBD1	ASRRQGLRGYEQY
TRBJ1-1	TRBV5-1	-	TRBD1	ASSFTTGGSEAF
TRBJ1-3	TRBV10-1	few	TRBD1	ASSERDSLFYSGNTIY
TRBJ2-7	TRBV19	few	TRBD1	ASSIPGTGTSEQY
TRBJ1-4	TRBV18	-	-	ASSQGTNEKLF
TRBJ2-1	TRBV4-2	-	-	ASSQVVNNEQF
TRBJ2-7	TRBV30	once	-	AWSLHYEQY
TRBJ2-7	TRBV28	-	TRBD2	ASSDPGGKRYEQY
TRBJ2-5	TRBV4-2	few	TRBD2	ASSRRLAGEDGTQY
TRBJ2-3	TRBV4-1	-	TRBD2	ASSHLLAALSTQY
TRBJ2-3	TRBV5-1	-	TRBD2	ASSLAGLAGQY
TRBJ2-3	TRBV13	-	TRBD2	ASSRRTSGITDTQY
TRBJ1-1	TRBV6-5	-	-	ASSQQGMNTEAF
TRBJ2-1	TRBV2	-	TRBD2	ASSGTSGYNEQF
TRBJ2-3	TRBV29-1	-	-	SAIGGRDEWRDTQY
TRBJ2-1	TRBV4-1	-	TRBD2	ASRTSGRAVGREQF
TRBJ2-1	TRBV4-2	-	TRBD2	ASSPTSGAYNEQF
TRBJ2-5	TRBV5-8	once	TRBD1	ANSDRGRGMETQY
TRBJ2-2	TRBV18	-	TRBD1	ASSRQGPNTGELF
TRBJ2-7	TRBV13	once	TRBD2	ASSLGRGSGTYEQY